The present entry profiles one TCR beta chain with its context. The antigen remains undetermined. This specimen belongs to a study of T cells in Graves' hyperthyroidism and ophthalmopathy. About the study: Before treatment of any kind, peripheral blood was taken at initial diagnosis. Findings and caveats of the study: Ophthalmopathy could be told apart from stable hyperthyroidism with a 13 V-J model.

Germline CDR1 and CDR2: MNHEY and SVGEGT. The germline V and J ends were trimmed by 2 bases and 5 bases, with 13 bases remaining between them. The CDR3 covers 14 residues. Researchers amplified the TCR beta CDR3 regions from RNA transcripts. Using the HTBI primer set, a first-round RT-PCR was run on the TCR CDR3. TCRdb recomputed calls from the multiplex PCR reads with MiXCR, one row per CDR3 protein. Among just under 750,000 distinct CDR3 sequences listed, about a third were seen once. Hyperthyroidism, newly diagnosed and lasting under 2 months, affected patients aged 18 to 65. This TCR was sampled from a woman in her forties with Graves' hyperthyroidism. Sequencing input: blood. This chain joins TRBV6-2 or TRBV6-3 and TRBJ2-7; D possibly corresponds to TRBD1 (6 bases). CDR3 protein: CASSYNDRLDEQYF. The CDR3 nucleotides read TGTGCCAGCAGTTACAATGACAGGCTCGACGAGCAGTACTTC.